This T cell receptor beta chain emerged from a study of beta chain features in type 1 diabetes (dated by TCRdb to 2016 to 2018). At the level of the whole study: Mean age, gender distribution, total cell number and subset yield did not differ between patients and healthy donors. Across all samples, around 100 million sorted cells were examined, and cell number per subset correlated strongly with RNA yield. In the study, recently diagnosed type 1 diabetes patients and matched healthy donors were compared on the TCRB repertoires of their sorted circulating CD4+ T cell subsets. Regulatory and stem cell-like memory subsets were isolated from only 8 patients and about eight healthy donors, whereas naive and central memory subsets came from all 28 donors.

Concerning this clone itself: Its target antigen remains unknown. Per-nucleotide qualities are absent, and no much larger clonotype sits a single base away.

The High Capacity cDNA Reverse Transcription Kit was used to reverse transcribe all of the isolated RNA, meaning that expressed TCRB transcripts were what got sequenced. Naive, central memory and regulatory T cell samples underwent deep immunoSEQ sequencing, averaging roughly 3.5 million total reads per sample. Sorted cells were lysed in RLT buffer and RNA was extracted with DNase-treated RNeasy Micro or Mini kits, depending on cell number. To prevent cross-contamination, each cell subset was processed individually, whereas patient and healthy donor samples were processed jointly. TCRB sequences were amplified from cDNA with the immunoSEQ multiplex PCR, producing 87-bp fragments spanning the CDR3 region. Sequencing of the amplicons was performed on the Illumina HiSeq platform. Concerning the study's data processing: PCR bias was corrected computationally using synthetic template baselines, and reads within Hamming distance 2 were collapsed, with unmergeable singletons discarded. Reads were aligned against IMGT to assign V, D and J genes, CDR3 length and insertions or deletions at six rearrangement sites. Within each subset, clonotype counts were normalized to sorted cell number, and only after that were true diversity and Gini coefficients computed with the tcR R package. Repertoire sharing was quantified using the overlap coefficient calculated on TCRB nucleotide sequences. Out-of-frame TCRB sequences from naive cells were analyzed as a proxy for the pre-selection repertoire. The source is immuneACCESS, and TCRdb retained only in-frame sequences with V and J called. Part of the clones is not carried over; for the studies checked, unresolved V genes explain less than half of this, and the remainder is unexplained. V and J calls and clone size are those listed in that table; D and trimming were worked out from the DNA. This sample comprises hundreds of thousands of clones, 30% of them detected only once. Together, the top ten hold 0.05% to 0.07% of the sample.

A single peripheral blood draw of around 0.11 L on average was collected from each donor into heparinised tubes. A BD FACSAria II was used to sort naive, central memory, regulatory and stem cell-like memory CD4+ T cells with a panel that included CD45RO, CCR7, CD25, CD127, CD95 and CD27. A purity above 98% was achieved for all sorted populations. Right away, PBMCs were isolated by Lymphoprep density gradient centrifugation and were stained directly, with no culture step. So that batch effects would be minimized, each experiment stained and sorted samples in pairs, pairing one healthy donor with one patient. V lost 4 bases and J lost 2 bases; the stretch between them is 12 bases long. Taken from the germline V gene (reference sequence), the CDR1 and CDR2 loops are SGHNT and YYREEE. Its CDR3 holds 14 amino acids, cysteine through phenylalanine. Only CDR3 DNA is held: 42 bases, read in frame from base 1.

Findings and caveats that apply to the study as a whole: Because the HLA sub-analyses included only small numbers of individuals, any influence of HLA type on TCRB rearrangement was left unresolved. Because cDNA was sequenced instead of genomic DNA, activated cells with high expression could be over-represented, although the groups did not differ in activation or CD3 levels. Fewer insertions and more nucleotide deletions at VDJ recombination sites were observed in patients with type 1 diabetes, implying thymic rearrangement abnormalities. The naive, central memory and regulatory TCRB repertoires appeared to resemble one another more closely among patients than among healthy donors. PCR may preferentially amplify shorter templates, but because patient and control samples were amplified and corrected together, any resulting skew would affect both groups equally. In all four CD4+ subsets, TCRB CDR3 length was moderately but significantly shorter in type 1 diabetes patients.

This TCR derives from a man aged 18 to 35 in good health. The sequenced material came from naive CD4+ T cells from blood. The cell subset or site label on this specimen signifies: true naive CD4+ T cells. Rearrangement joined TRBV5-4 to TRBJ2-5; the D element could tentatively be TRBD1 or TRBD2, as 5 bases agree for each. The CDR3 is CASSHRDGQETQYF. Here is the DNA: TGTGCCAGCAGCCATCGGGACGGACAAGAGACCCAGTACTTC. When the CDR3 is completed using the reference TRBV5-4 and TRBJ2-5 genes on either side, the full variable domain is ETGVTQSPTHLIKTRGQQVTLRCSSQSGHNTVSWYQQALGQGPQFIFQYYREEENGRGNFPPRFSGLQFPNYSSELNVNALELDDSALYLCASSHRDGQETQYFGPGTRLLVL.